This T cell receptor (beta chain) was captured by sequencing in a study of T-cell memory formation after mild COVID-19. General observations from the study: The study found balanced CD4/CD8 in clones contracting day 15 to 85 and a CD4+ lean in later expanders.

A note on this clonotype: Its antigen is still unknown.

The V end lost 0 bases, the J end lost 2 bases, and 17 bases lay between the germline ends. The CDR3 has 17 amino acids. Germline values: CDR1 DFQATT, CDR2 SNEGSKA (reference sequence). 5'RACE primed at constant segments yielded TCR alpha and TCR beta cDNA libraries bearing sample barcodes and UMIs. TCRdb passed the 5' RACE reads through MiXCR, listing each CDR3 protein once. The data contain approximately 250,000 distinct CDR3 sequences, around 15% of them singletons. This chain uses TRBV20-1 with TRBJ1-3; D perhaps matches TRBD1 (5 bases). The receptor's source is a man aged 18 to 30 who had mild COVID-19 (a few samples of this study predate the infection). Cell type and time point are not known. What was sequenced was PBMCs or a T cell subset sorted from them (not recorded which). CDR3 protein: CSARDGARELAGNTIYF. In nucleotides, the CDR3 is TGCAGTGCTAGAGATGGGGCCAGGGAACTAGCTGGAAACACCATATATTTT.